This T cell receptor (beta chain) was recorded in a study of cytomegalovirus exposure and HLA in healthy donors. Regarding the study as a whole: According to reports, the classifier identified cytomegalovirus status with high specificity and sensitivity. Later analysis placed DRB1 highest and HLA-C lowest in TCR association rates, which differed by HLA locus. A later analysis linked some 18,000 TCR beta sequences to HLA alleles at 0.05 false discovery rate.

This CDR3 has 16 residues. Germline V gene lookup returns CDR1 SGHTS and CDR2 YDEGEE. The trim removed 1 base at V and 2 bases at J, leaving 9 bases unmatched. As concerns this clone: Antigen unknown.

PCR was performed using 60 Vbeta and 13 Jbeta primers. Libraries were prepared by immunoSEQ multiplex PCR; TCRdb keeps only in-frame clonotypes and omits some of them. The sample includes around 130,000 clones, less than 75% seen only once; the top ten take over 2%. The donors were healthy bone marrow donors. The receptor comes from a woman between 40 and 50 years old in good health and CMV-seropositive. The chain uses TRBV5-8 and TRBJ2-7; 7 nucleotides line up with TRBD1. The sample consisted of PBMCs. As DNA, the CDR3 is TGTGCCAGCAGCTTGCGGTCGACAGGGAACCCCTACGAGCAGTACTTC. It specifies CASSLRSTGNPYEQYF.